This T cell receptor beta chain was sequenced in a study of OX40 agonist ivuxolimab in advanced cancers. Study-level background: Mean age around 60 years, range roughly 20 to 85; about 85% male. General study findings and limits: Partial responders receiving 0.1-3.0 mg/kg showed among the lowest clonal expansion. On average, a greater number of expanded clones characterised CD8+ T cells relative to CD4+.

Clones were read by immunoSEQ multiplex PCR, and TCRdb kept only the in-frame ones, dropping some. The sample includes about 64,000 clones, around 87% seen only once; the top ten take about 13%. Sampled blood was obtained at baseline, cycle 4 day 1, and cycle 7 day 1. This clone turned up a few times. Its antigen is still unknown. Germline V gene sequence: CDR1 SGHNT, CDR2 YYREEE (reference sequence). This CDR3 region has 18 residues. Deletions cut 2 bases from V and 0 bases from J, with 15 bases between. V and J are TRBV5-4 and TRBJ2-6; a possible D gene is TRBD1 (6 bases). The material sequenced was CD4+ or CD8+ T cells sorted from blood, taken in a trial of the OX40 agonist ivuxolimab. The origin of this receptor is an adult with an advanced solid tumor such as melanoma, head and neck, liver or kidney cancer. CDR3 coding DNA: TGTGCCAGCAGCTTATGGGGGCAGTCTTTCTCTGGGGCCAACGTCCTGACTTTC. Translated, it gives CASSLWGQSFSGANVLTF.